This T cell receptor (beta chain) derives from a study of blood T cell repertoires in COVID-19. For the study at large: Sites in the United States, Italy and Spain provided acute and convalescent COVID-19 samples. Sources were T cells, B-cell-depleted T cells, or PBMCs; the material itself was cDNA or gDNA.

Germline assignment: CDR1 SNHLY and CDR2 FYNNEI. The V gene lost 6 bases and the J gene lost 0 bases, with 8 bases spanning the gap. CDR3 length: 14 amino acids. Authors' methods: The authors estimated nucleated cell counts from reference gene primer amplification. Repertoires were generated with immunoSEQ multiplex PCR, while TCRdb's copy carries only in-frame clones and drops some. For V, J and clone size, that table is used; D and trimming come from the DNA. The sample consists of around 85,000 clones, around 90% of them appearing once. This chain uses TRBV2 with TRBJ2-2, with a tentative D call TRBD1 (6 bases). The sequence was collected from a woman at least 80 years old with active or convalescent COVID-19. Sequencing used peripheral blood. CDR3 protein: CASRGQSNTGELFF. As DNA, the CDR3 is TGTGCCAGCAGAGGACAGTCGAACACCGGGGAGCTGTTTTTT.